This is a list of T cell receptor beta chains from one sample in a study of T cell changes during pregnancy in multiple sclerosis. Assay: immunoSEQ multiplex PCR; the TCRdb copy retains only in-frame clones and omits some. The sample yields just over 35,000 clones, roughly nine tenths seen once. Material: CD4+ T cells from peripheral blood mononuclear cells, obtained after pregnancy. These receptors originate from a female donor in good health, enrolled as a control in a pregnancy study. Both conserved end residues are part of each CDR3. The order of the fields is J gene, V gene, clone size, CDR3 protein. Clone sizes are given selectively: once, few, many, or a class where the clone is expanded.

J gene: TRBJ2-3; V gene: TRBV18; clone size: NA; CDR3 protein: CASSSTGGTGSTDTQYF
J gene: TRBJ2-3; V gene: TRBV4-1; clone size: NA; CDR3 protein: CASSQVPSGRVGTDTQYF
J gene: TRBJ2-5; V gene: TRBV30; clone size: few; CDR3 protein: CAWESGQETQYF
J gene: TRBJ1-4; V gene: TRBV6-1; clone size: NA; CDR3 protein: CASSLAAIGEKLFF
J gene: TRBJ2-1; V gene: TRBV28; clone size: NA; CDR3 protein: CASSSAGPSSYNEQFF
J gene: TRBJ2-7; V gene: TRBV9; clone size: NA; CDR3 protein: CASSVDPAREQYF
J gene: TRBJ1-2; V gene: TRBV5-4; clone size: NA; CDR3 protein: CASSLVPPGQGSPGYTF
J gene: TRBJ2-7; V gene: TRBV14; clone size: NA; CDR3 protein: CASSRTGLAGVYEQYF
J gene: TRBJ2-2; V gene: TRBV6-4; clone size: NA; CDR3 protein: CASSDGQGVPGELFF
J gene: TRBJ1-1; V gene: TRBV5-1; clone size: NA; CDR3 protein: CASSSQGEWTEAFF
J gene: TRBJ1-4; V gene: TRBV15; clone size: NA; CDR3 protein: CATRDRGGATNEKLFF
J gene: TRBJ2-1; V gene: TRBV9; clone size: NA; CDR3 protein: CASSVSGGVYNEQFF
J gene: TRBJ2-1; V gene: TRBV29-1; clone size: once; CDR3 protein: CSSKLAGGYNEQFF
J gene: TRBJ2-2; V gene: TRBV18; clone size: NA; CDR3 protein: CASSSRGGELFF
J gene: TRBJ2-2; V gene: TRBV2; clone size: NA; CDR3 protein: CASSEYTSGGSGELFF
J gene: TRBJ1-6; V gene: TRBV7-9; clone size: NA; CDR3 protein: CASSFSTTFTALHF
J gene: TRBJ2-1; V gene: TRBV7-9; clone size: once; CDR3 protein: CASSLAQAHPKQFF
J gene: TRBJ1-5; V gene: TRBV6-5; clone size: NA; CDR3 protein: CASSYPRTRGTPQHF
J gene: TRBJ2-1; V gene: TRBV6-4; clone size: NA; CDR3 protein: CASRGGGANEQFF
J gene: TRBJ2-3; V gene: TRBV29-1; clone size: once; CDR3 protein: CSVEDRQGLVHGNTQYF
J gene: TRBJ2-3; V gene: TRBV6-5; clone size: NA; CDR3 protein: CASSYSFNTDTQYF
J gene: TRBJ2-7; V gene: TRBV7-2; clone size: once; CDR3 protein: CASSLGGQGYEQYF
J gene: TRBJ1-1; V gene: TRBV27; clone size: once; CDR3 protein: CASSLSSTVEAFF
J gene: TRBJ2-3; V gene: TRBV7-9; clone size: NA; CDR3 protein: CASGRTSGRAGDDTQYF
J gene: TRBJ2-3; V gene: TRBV14; clone size: NA; CDR3 protein: CASSQDVRGSDTQYF
J gene: TRBJ1-3; V gene: TRBV6-1; clone size: NA; CDR3 protein: CASQSGNTIYF
J gene: TRBJ2-6; V gene: TRBV5-8; clone size: NA; CDR3 protein: CASSFRVGALGANVLTF
J gene: TRBJ1-1; V gene: TRBV27; clone size: few; CDR3 protein: CASSLEFYTEAFF
J gene: TRBJ2-5; V gene: TRBV19; clone size: NA; CDR3 protein: CASSIDQGGGETQYF
J gene: TRBJ2-3; V gene: TRBV9; clone size: NA; CDR3 protein: CASSVTSGGGVRDTQYF
J gene: TRBJ2-7; V gene: TRBV18; clone size: NA; CDR3 protein: CASSPRGGYEQYF
J gene: TRBJ1-1; V gene: TRBV11-3; clone size: NA; CDR3 protein: CASSLGGGIAFF
J gene: TRBJ2-2; V gene: TRBV7-2; clone size: NA; CDR3 protein: CASSPAGRLELFF
J gene: TRBJ1-1; V gene: TRBV5-6; clone size: NA; CDR3 protein: CASSKPPSGGTEAFF
J gene: TRBJ2-7; V gene: TRBV11-2; clone size: NA; CDR3 protein: CASSSVRGRGSYEQYF
J gene: TRBJ1-2; V gene: TRBV30; clone size: NA; CDR3 protein: CAWTPDRGHYGYTF
J gene: TRBJ2-1; V gene: TRBV7-3; clone size: once; CDR3 protein: CASSQGTSGGQFF
J gene: TRBJ1-1; V gene: TRBV14; clone size: once; CDR3 protein: CASSQVGTVDTEAFF
J gene: TRBJ2-1; V gene: TRBV7-3; clone size: NA; CDR3 protein: CASSPTAGSREQFF
J gene: TRBJ2-5; V gene: TRBV9; clone size: NA; CDR3 protein: CASSVGGGGETQYF
J gene: TRBJ2-1; V gene: TRBV11-2; clone size: NA; CDR3 protein: CASSRDRGLNEQFF